A selection of T cell receptor beta chains follows, all from one sample in a study of siplizumab effects on memory and regulatory T cells. The repertoire was sequenced with immunoSEQ multiplex PCR; TCRdb's copy has only in-frame clones and lacks some. Among approximately 94,000 clones listed, about nine tenths were seen once. Sequencing used CD4+ T cells sorted from blood. These receptors originate from a human donor in good health. CDR3s include the opening cysteine and the closing phenylalanine or tryptophan. The D gene is left open where the match is weak. A clone size is listed for some rows: how often the clone was seen (once, few, many), or a class if it is expanded.

j_call: TRBJ2-3; d_call: .; clone_size: .; v_call: TRBV30; cdr3_nt: TGTGCCTGGAGTGGTGGGCCTCGCACAGATACGCAGTATTTT; cdr3_aa: CAWSGGPRTDTQYF
j_call: TRBJ2-3; d_call: .; clone_size: once; v_call: TRBV7-9; cdr3_nt: TGTGCCAGCAGTGCGGGTACAGATACGCAGTATTTT; cdr3_aa: CASSAGTDTQYF
j_call: TRBJ2-6; d_call: .; clone_size: .; v_call: TRBV5-1; cdr3_nt: TGCGCCAGCAGCCCATCGTACTCTGGGGCCAACGTCCTGACTTTC; cdr3_aa: CASSPSYSGANVLTF
j_call: TRBJ1-1; d_call: TRBD1; clone_size: once; v_call: TRBV5-1; cdr3_nt: TGCGCCAGCAGCTTCTTGACAGGGGCTAGGGGGGAAGCTTTCTTT; cdr3_aa: CASSFLTGARGEAFF
j_call: TRBJ2-7; d_call: .; clone_size: .; v_call: TRBV9; cdr3_nt: TGTGCCAGCAGCGTCGGGGGACTGCACCCCGAGCAGTACTTC; cdr3_aa: CASSVGGLHPEQYF
j_call: TRBJ1-2; d_call: .; clone_size: .; v_call: TRBV6-1; cdr3_nt: TGTGCCAGCAGTGAAGGGGCCCCCTACACCTTC; cdr3_aa: CASSEGAPYTF
j_call: TRBJ1-5; d_call: TRBD1; clone_size: .; v_call: TRBV2; cdr3_nt: TGTGCCAGCAGTTGGGACAGAAATAGCAATCAGCCCCAGCATTTT; cdr3_aa: CASSWDRNSNQPQHF
j_call: TRBJ2-1; d_call: .; clone_size: .; v_call: TRBV12-5; cdr3_nt: TGTGCTAGTGGACCCCCCTTGTCGGAGAATGAGCAGTTCTTC; cdr3_aa: CASGPPLSENEQFF
j_call: TRBJ1-1; d_call: TRBD1; clone_size: .; v_call: TRBV10-3; cdr3_nt: TGTGCCATCACTCCGGACCGGACAGGGGGCTGGACTGAAGCTTTCTTT; cdr3_aa: CAITPDRTGGWTEAFF
j_call: TRBJ1-6; d_call: TRBD1; clone_size: .; v_call: TRBV7-9; cdr3_nt: TGTGCCAGCAGCGGGGGACAGGGCACCTATAATTCACCCCTCCACTTT; cdr3_aa: CASSGGQGTYNSPLHF
j_call: TRBJ1-6; d_call: TRBD1; clone_size: .; v_call: TRBV5-1; cdr3_nt: TGCGCCAGCAGCCTCTGGGGACAGCGAGATTCACCCCTCCACTTT; cdr3_aa: CASSLWGQRDSPLHF
j_call: TRBJ1-1; d_call: .; clone_size: .; v_call: TRBV5-6; cdr3_nt: TGTGCCAGCAGCTTCGGAGAAGGGGATGAAGCTTTCTTT; cdr3_aa: CASSFGEGDEAFF
j_call: TRBJ2-1; d_call: TRBD2; clone_size: .; v_call: TRBV7-2; cdr3_nt: TGTGCCAGCAGCTTAGTCGGGAGGCTGGGCAATGAGCAGTTCTTC; cdr3_aa: CASSLVGRLGNEQFF
j_call: TRBJ2-7; d_call: TRBD2; clone_size: .; v_call: TRBV7-2; cdr3_nt: TGTGCCAGCAGCTTGGGACTACCAATGACGATCTACGAGCAGTACTTC; cdr3_aa: CASSLGLPMTIYEQYF
j_call: TRBJ1-2; d_call: .; clone_size: .; v_call: TRBV10-3; cdr3_nt: TGTGCCATCAGGGAGGGTCTAGACTATGGCTACACCTTC; cdr3_aa: CAIREGLDYGYTF
j_call: TRBJ1-1; d_call: .; clone_size: .; v_call: TRBV7-3; cdr3_nt: TGTGCCAGCAGCTTAGGGGTGGGTGAAGCTTTCTTT; cdr3_aa: CASSLGVGEAFF
j_call: TRBJ2-5; d_call: TRBD1; clone_size: .; v_call: TRBV19; cdr3_nt: TGTGCCAGTAGCGGGACAGGGATTCGAGAGACCCAGTACTTC; cdr3_aa: CASSGTGIRETQYF